The 17 T cell receptor beta chains below all came from one sample that was sequenced in a study of siplizumab effects on memory and regulatory T cells. Sequenced by immunoSEQ multiplex PCR; TCRdb stores in-frame clones only, minus some. The table has around 100,000 clones, 94% seen once. The specimen was non-Treg CD4+ T cells sorted from blood. The origin of the receptors is a human donor in good health.

This chain joins TRBV10-3 and TRBJ2-3, with D unresolved. CDR1 ENHRY and CDR2 SYGVKD come from the germline V gene. Trimming removed 10 bases at V and 2 bases at J, with 1 base between. There are 9 residues in the CDR3. For the CDR3, the DNA is TGTGCCAACACAGATACGCAGTATTTT. This encodes CANTDTQYF.

This chain uses TRBV19 with TRBJ2-3; D possibly corresponds to TRBD1 (6 bases). CDR1 and CDR2 from the germline V gene are LNHDA and SQIVND (reference sequence). Trimming pared 7 bases from V and 4 bases from J, leaving 12 bases between. This CDR3 region has 13 residues. The CDR3 protein is CASIGQYADTQYF. In nucleotides, the CDR3 is TGTGCCAGTATCGGACAGTACGCAGATACGCAGTATTTT. Variable domain in full (rest from reference TRBV19 and TRBJ2-3): DGGITQSPKYLFRKEGQNVTLSCEQNLNHDAMYWYRQDPGQGLRLIYYSQIVNDFQKGDIAEGYSVSREKKESFPLTVTSAQKNPTAFYLCASIGQYADTQYFGPGTRLTVL.

The genes are TRBV5-1 and TRBJ1-5; 9 bases match TRBD1. J lost 0 bases, V lost 4 bases, and 5 bases had no gene match. This CDR3 is 16 amino acids long. Germline values: CDR1 SGHRS, CDR2 YFSETQ. The CDR3 DNA follows: TGCGCCAGCAGCCTTGGGGACAGGGATAGCAATCAGCCCCAGCATTTT. Protein: CASSLGDRDSNQPQHF. The full variable domain, in which reference TRBV5-1 and TRBJ1-5 provide the parts outside the CDR3, is KAGVTQTPRYLIKTRGQQVTLSCSPISGHRSVSWYQQTPGQGLQFLFEYFSETQRNKGNFPGRFSGRQFSNSRSEMNVSTLELGDSALYLCASSLGDRDSNQPQHFGDGTRLSIL.

The chain has TRBV15 and TRBJ1-1; perhaps TRBD1 as D (6 bases). The CDR3 is made up of 15 amino acids. V shed 5 bases and J shed 4 bases, with 17 bases lying between them. Germline lookup yields CDR1 LNHNV and CDR2 YYDKDF (reference sequence). This CDR3 is CATSGDITGFTEAFF. The CDR3 nucleotides read TGTGCCACCAGCGGCGACATTACAGGGTTCACTGAAGCTTTCTTT.

J is TRBJ2-3 and V is TRBV4-1; TRBD1 might be the D (5 bases). Germline V gene data show CDR1 as MGHRA and CDR2 as YSYEKL. The CDR3 spans 15 residues. V was pared by 0 bases and J by 0 bases, with 7 bases between. The CDR3 nucleotides are TGCGCCAGCAGCCAAGACAGGGTCAGCACAGATACGCAGTATTTT. Its protein is CASSQDRVSTDTQYF.

The gene calls are TRBV4-1 and TRBJ2-1; TRBD2 agrees at 10 bases. Looked up from germline, CDR1 is MGHRA and CDR2 is YSYEKL. V shed 3 bases and J 6 bases; nucleotides not matched to a gene: 11. This CDR3 has 17 residues. In DNA, the CDR3 is TGCGCCAGCAGCCACATGAGCTTAGCGGGAGGCTCCAATGAGCAGTTCTTC. Residues: CASSHMSLAGGSNEQFF.

This clone was seen more than once but under ten times. The chain joins TRBV2 to TRBJ1-1; a weak D match, TRBD1 (5 bases). V lost 8 bases, J lost 0 bases, and 7 bases lay in between. Germline V CDR1 and CDR2: SNHLY, FYNNEI. The CDR3 runs 12 residues. The CDR3 DNA is TGTGCCAGCTGGGGCATGAACACTGAAGCTTTCTTT. It encodes CASWGMNTEAFF.

This chain connects TRBV6-1 to TRBJ1-1; D remains unclear. V lost 0 bases to trimming and J lost 4 bases, with 15 bases between them. The germline gives CDR1 MNHNS, CDR2 SASEGT. CDR3 size: 16 residues. DNA for the CDR3: TGTGCCAGCAGTGAAGCTCAAAATAGGGTGACCACTGAAGCTTTCTTT. This gives the protein CASSEAQNRVTTEAFF.

The chain uses TRBV19 and TRBJ1-5; 10 bases agree with TRBD1. The trim removed 5 bases at V and 4 bases at J, leaving 8 bases unmatched. CDR3 length equals 16 residues. Germline CDR1 LNHDA, CDR2 SQIVND (reference sequence). The CDR3: CASSPTRQGANQPQHF. The DNA for the CDR3 is TGTGCCAGTAGTCCCACCAGACAGGGGGCGAATCAGCCCCAGCATTTT.

This sequence joins TRBV7-2 and TRBJ1-1, with TRBD1 matching over 10 bases. The V gene's germline CDR1 is SGHTA and CDR2 FQGNSA. CDR3 length: 18 residues. The trim removed 1 base at V and 6 bases at J, leaving 14 bases unmatched. CDR3 bases: TGTGCCAGCAGCTTAGGGGACAGGGGCAGGGGTATTTTTGCTGAAGCTTTCTTT. Protein sequence: CASSLGDRGRGIFAEAFF.

This clone was counted once. J is TRBJ2-1 and V is TRBV6-6; D is tentatively TRBD1 or TRBD2 (5 bases each). V was cut by 2 bases and J by 0 bases, with 8 bases left in between. The CDR3 contains 15 residues. Per the germline V gene, CDR1 is MNHNY and CDR2 is SVGAGI (reference sequence). The CDR3 spells CASSYGGGSYNEQFF. The DNA of the CDR3 is TGTGCCAGCAGTTACGGTGGGGGCTCCTACAATGAGCAGTTCTTC.

This clone was seen only once. The chain uses TRBV7-7 and TRBJ2-5, with 10 bases identical to TRBD1. The germline CDR1 and CDR2 sequences are SSHAT and FNYEAQ (reference sequence). This CDR3 has 13 residues. The CDR3 loop is CASGGQGEETQYF. The CDR3 DNA follows: TGTGCTAGCGGTGGACAGGGGGAAGAGACCCAGTACTTC.

The J gene is TRBJ2-1, the V gene TRBV12-5, with D perhaps matching TRBD2 (5 bases). CDR1 and CDR2 (germline): LGHNT, FRNRAP. This CDR3 is 15 amino acids long. Deletions cut 5 bases from V and 3 bases from J, with 14 bases between. As DNA, the CDR3 is TGTGCTAGTGGTATCGCACGGGGAGTCTACAATGAGCAGTTCTTC. This gives the protein CASGIARGVYNEQFF. The full variable domain, with the rest looked up from reference TRBV12-5 and TRBJ2-1, is DARVTQTPRHKVTEMGQEVTMRCQPILGHNTVFWYRQTMMQGLELLAYFRNRAPLDDSGMPKDRFSAEMPDATLATLKIQPSEPRDSAVYFCASGIARGVYNEQFFGPGTRLTVL.

The chain recombines TRBV9 with TRBJ2-2; TRBD2 matches at 9 bases. Germline CDR1 is SGDLS and CDR2 is YYNGEE. The ends lost 3 bases at V and 0 bases at J; junction bases unmatched: 6. This CDR3 contains 17 residues. The CDR3 DNA follows: TGTGCCAGCAGCGGCCAAAGCGGGGGGACGAACACCGGGGAGCTGTTTTTT. Amino acid sequence: CASSGQSGGTNTGELFF.

In this sample, this clone turned up once. This sequence joins TRBV19 and TRBJ2-6; D is undetermined. Between the trimmed V and J ends, which lost 7 bases and 0 bases, there was a span of 13 bases. Germline CDR1 and CDR2: LNHDA and SQIVND (reference sequence). The CDR3 length is 16 residues. CDR3 loop: CASTLEPRSGANVLTF. CDR3 DNA sequence: TGTGCCAGTACCCTGGAACCCCGCTCTGGGGCCAACGTCCTGACTTTC.

The rearrangement uses TRBV5-4 and TRBJ1-2; 7 nucleotides match TRBD1. The germline V gene encodes CDR1 SGHNT and CDR2 YYREEE (reference sequence). The CDR3 runs 15 residues. The V and J ends lost 8 bases and 2 bases, in that order; junction bases with no gene match: 12. The CDR3 region has the DNA TGTGCCAGTGGAATTCAGGGGGGGGAGAACTATGGCTACACCTTC. Residues: CASGIQGGENYGYTF.

This chain's CDR3 is CASRSGGTSAHEQYF. DNA of the CDR3: TGTGCCAGCAGATCCGGCGGGACTAGTGCCCACGAGCAGTACTTC. V usage is TRBV27 and J usage is TRBJ2-7, with 8 bases lining up with TRBD2. With 6 bases clipped from V and 5 bases from J, the junction kept 12 bases outside the gene matches. CDR3 length: 15 amino acids. CDR1 is MNHEY, CDR2 SMNVEV, per germline (reference sequence).